Below are 22 T cell receptor beta chains sequenced from a single sample in a study of blood T cell repertoires in COVID-19. TCRdb's copy holds only in-frame clones and misses some; the assay was immunoSEQ multiplex PCR. The table records some 120,000 clones, around 84% of them present only once. The sequencing input was peripheral blood. These receptors all come from a man between 40 and 49 years old with acute or convalescent COVID-19.

Of note for this clone: Within the sample, other DNA sequences also encode this same CDR3. This CDR3 is CASSPDRKNSPLHF. The CDR3 DNA sequence: TGTGCCAGCTCACCGGACAGAAAGAATTCACCCCTCCACTTT. The chain carries TRBV18 and TRBJ1-6; D may be TRBD1 (6 bases). Germline V gene lookup returns CDR1 KGHSH and CDR2 LQKENI. This CDR3 has 14 residues. Between the trimmed V and J ends, which lost 3 bases and 7 bases, there was a span of 10 bases.

J is TRBJ2-2 and V is TRBV2; 8 nucleotides align to TRBD1. The CDR3 is 16 residues long. Germline trimming cut 6 bases from V and 0 bases from J; bases unmatched to any gene: 6. Germline V gives CDR1 SNHLY, CDR2 FYNNEI. The CDR3 spells CASRNRGNSNTGELFF. DNA of the CDR3: TGTGCCAGCAGAAACAGGGGGAACTCGAACACCGGGGAGCTGTTTTTT.

The chain carries TRBV5-6 and TRBJ2-5, with D maybe TRBD1 (5 bases). The ends were cut back, 0 bases at V and 5 bases at J, with 11 bases in the middle. The CDR3 is 14 amino acids. Germline lookup yields CDR1 SGHDT and CDR2 YYEEEE. The CDR3 reads CASSLVWGPETQYF. The CDR3, as DNA: TGTGCCAGCAGCTTGGTATGGGGCCCGGAGACCCAGTACTTC. Together with reference TRBV5-6 and TRBJ2-5, the CDR3 gives the full variable domain: DAGVTQSPTHLIKTRGQQVTLRCSPKSGHDTVSWYQQALGQGPQFIFQYYEEEERQRGNFPDRFSGHQFPNYSSELNVNALLLGDSALYLCASSLVWGPETQYFGPGTRLLVL.

The CDR3 nucleotides read TGCGCCAGCAGCTCCGACAGCTTCGGGGAGCTGTTTTTT. Its protein product is CASSSDSFGELFF. J is TRBJ2-2 and V is TRBV5-1; perhaps TRBD1 as D (5 bases). Germline lookup yields CDR1 SGHRS and CDR2 YFSETQ. Trimming took 3 bases from V and 7 from J, leaving 10 bases between them. The CDR3 loop spans 13 amino acids.

The gene calls are TRBV3-1 (or the pseudogene TRBV3-2) and TRBJ2-3; TRBD2 agrees at 8 bases. V dropped 4 bases and J dropped 1; count of bases not matched to a gene: 4. This CDR3 contains 15 residues. Germline loops: CDR1 LGHDT, CDR2 YNNKEL (reference sequence). The CDR3 spells CASSRSGTGTDTQYF. CDR3 bases: TGTGCCAGCAGCCGTAGCGGGACCGGCACAGATACGCAGTATTTT.

This sequence joins TRBV4-1 and TRBJ1-5; TRBD1 matches at 7 bases. The CDR3 has 15 residues. Germline CDR1 and CDR2: MGHRA and YSYEKL. Trimming removed 4 bases from V and 4 bases from J; junction bases left unmatched: 7. The CDR3 reads CASSPDRASNQPQHF. The CDR3 DNA is TGCGCCAGCAGCCCCGACAGGGCCTCTAATCAGCCCCAGCATTTT.

This sequence joins TRBV28 and TRBJ2-7; 13 nucleotides match TRBD2. This CDR3 has 17 amino acids. With V trimmed by 5 bases and J by 5 bases, 12 bases remained unmatched. Per germline, CDR1 MDHEN and CDR2 SYDVKM. CDR3 nucleotide sequence: TGTGCCAGCAGTCTTCCCAAACTAGCGGGAGGGCCCGACGAGCAGTACTTC. It specifies CASSLPKLAGGPDEQYF.

This clone was observed a single time. CDR3 sequence: CASSITRGSVQPQHF. The DNA for the CDR3 is TGTGCCAGTAGTATAACCAGGGGCTCCGTTCAGCCCCAGCATTTT. The chain recombines TRBV19 with TRBJ1-5, with D tentatively TRBD1 (6 bases). V lost 2 bases and J lost 6, with 14 bases in between. The CDR3 runs to 15 residues. CDR1 LNHDA and CDR2 SQIVND come from the germline V gene (reference sequence).

The chain recombines TRBV9 with TRBJ1-2, with a possible D match to TRBD1 (5 bases). The CDR3 totals 16 residues. Germline V lookup: CDR1 SGDLS, CDR2 YYNGEE. The V end lost 0 bases, the J end lost 2 bases, and 14 bases lay between the germline ends. In DNA form, the CDR3 reads TGTGCCAGCAGCGTAGGGGCGGGGGGACGAAACTATGGCTACACCTTC. Residues: CASSVGAGGRNYGYTF.

V gene TRBV27 combines with J gene TRBJ2-5; TRBD1 aligns across 7 bases. The V segment lost 3 bases and the J segment 1 base; nucleotides outside the gene matches: 14. Looked up from germline, CDR1 is MNHEY and CDR2 is SMNVEV (reference sequence). CDR3 length: 18 amino acids. The CDR3: CASSFLRPGTDFQETQYF. The CDR3 region has the DNA TGTGCCAGCAGTTTTTTACGCCCAGGGACAGATTTCCAAGAGACCCAGTACTTC.

The V call is TRBV15, the J call TRBJ1-6, with D unresolved. The CDR3 is 15 residues long. Trimming left V 3 bases short and J 7 bases short, with 13 bases between. Germline V lookup: CDR1 LNHNV, CDR2 YYDKDF (reference sequence). CDR3 DNA sequence: TGTGCCACCAGCAGTAACCTTGGACTAAATTCACCCCTCCACTTT. Translating gives CATSSNLGLNSPLHF. The full variable domain, completed using reference TRBV15 and TRBJ1-6, is DAMVIQNPRYQVTQFGKPVTLSCSQTLNHNVMYWYQQKSSQAPKLLFHYYDKDFNNEADTPDNFQSRRPNTSFCFLDIRSPGLGDTAMYLCATSSNLGLNSPLHFGNGTRLTVT.

J is TRBJ2-7 and V is TRBV4-2, with TRBD1 identical over 8 bases. After removal of 7 bases from V and 1 base from J, the junction contained 3 bases not matched to a gene. Germline V gene lookup returns CDR1 LGHNA and CDR2 YNFKEQ. CDR3 length: 13 residues. DNA of the CDR3: TGTGCCAGCAATCGACAGGGGTCCTACGAGCAGTACTTC. Its protein is CASNRQGSYEQYF.

V is TRBV5-1 and J is TRBJ1-2, with 7 bases that match TRBD1. Germline CDR1 and CDR2: SGHRS and YFSETQ. J lost 4 bases, V lost 4 bases, and 10 bases had no gene match. There are 15 residues in the CDR3. This chain's CDR3 is CASSVGTDSLYGYTF. For the CDR3, the DNA is TGCGCCAGCAGCGTCGGGACAGACTCACTCTATGGCTACACCTTC.

V and J are TRBV10-3 and TRBJ1-4, with TRBD1 as a possible D gene (6 bases). V gave up 6 bases and J gave up 8 bases, with 13 bases separating them. The V gene's germline CDR1 is ENHRY and CDR2 SYGVKD. The CDR3 runs 13 residues. The CDR3 is CAIRNREGEKLFF. CDR3 DNA sequence: TGTGCCATCAGAAACAGGGAAGGGGAAAAACTGTTTTTT.

The CDR3 DNA is TGTGCCAGCAGCCCTAGGACTCGCTCCTACAATGAGCAGTTCTTC. It codes for CASSPRTRSYNEQFF. The gene calls are TRBV7-6 and TRBJ2-1, with D perhaps matching TRBD2 (5 bases). The V and J ends lost 5 bases and 0 bases respectively, with 11 bases between them. Germline assignment: CDR1 SGHVS and CDR2 FNYEAQ. This CDR3 has 15 amino acids.

The chain joins TRBV5-4 to TRBJ2-1; unclear D gene. The V end was cut by 3 bases, the J end by 6 bases, with 10 bases between. Germline loops: CDR1 SGHNT, CDR2 YYREEE (reference sequence). The CDR3 extends over 13 amino acids. The CDR3 is CASSSASINEQFF. CDR3 in DNA: TGTGCCAGCAGCTCTGCTAGTATCAATGAGCAGTTCTTC.

V usage is TRBV7-8 and J usage is TRBJ2-2; 13 bases are a match to TRBD2. This CDR3 spans 17 amino acids. The J segment lost 7 bases and the V segment lost 3 bases, leaving 8 bases of the junction unmatched. CDR1 is SGHVS and CDR2 is FQNEAQ in the germline V gene. CDR3 protein: CASSFGLAGVRGGELFF. In nucleotides, the CDR3 is TGTGCCAGCAGCTTTGGACTAGCGGGAGTCCGAGGCGGGGAGCTGTTTTTT.

Regarding this clone: Other DNA sequences within the sample encode an identical CDR3. The chain combines TRBV6-5 with TRBJ1-4, with TRBD1 identical over 9 bases. The V gene's germline CDR1 is MNHEY and CDR2 SVGAGI. This CDR3 has 13 amino acids. Losses at the gene ends were 6 bases for V and 8 bases for J; bases not matched to a gene: 4. CDR3 sequence reads: CASSRDRDEKLFF. CDR3 nucleotide sequence: TGTGCCAGCAGCCGGGACAGGGACGAAAAACTGTTTTTT.

The chain joins TRBV27 to TRBJ2-5; TRBD2 might be the D (5 bases). Germline V gene lookup returns CDR1 MNHEY and CDR2 SMNVEV (reference sequence). The CDR3 totals 12 residues. V was pared by 9 bases and J by 1 base, with 9 bases between. As DNA, the CDR3 is TGTGCCAGGGACTGGAGCCAAGAGACCCAGTACTTC. This gives the protein CARDWSQETQYF.

CDR3 DNA: TGTGCCAGCACCGGGCGGTCCAGCGGTGGTTCGTATGGCTACACCTTC. The encoded protein is CASTGRSSGGSYGYTF. The J gene is TRBJ1-2, the V gene TRBV3-1 (or the pseudogene TRBV3-2); D gene uncertain. V lost 7 bases to trimming and J lost 5 bases, with 23 bases between them. CDR3 size: 16 residues. CDR1 and CDR2 (germline): LGHDT, YNNKEL (reference sequence).

The chain uses TRBV19 and TRBJ1-6; 7 nucleotides align to TRBD1. Trimming at V came to 5 bases and at J to 7 bases, leaving 5 bases not matched to a gene. The CDR3 contains 14 residues. Germline V CDR1 and CDR2: LNHDA, SQIVND (reference sequence). The DNA for the CDR3 is TGTGCCAGTAGTGCGGGACAGCTAAATTCACCCCTCCACTTT. Encoded protein: CASSAGQLNSPLHF. The full variable domain, in which reference TRBV19 and TRBJ1-6 provide the parts outside the CDR3, is DGGITQSPKYLFRKEGQNVTLSCEQNLNHDAMYWYRQDPGQGLRLIYYSQIVNDFQKGDIAEGYSVSREKKESFPLTVTSAQKNPTAFYLCASSAGQLNSPLHFGNGTRLTVT.

CDR3 sequence (DNA): TGCGCCAGCAGCCCCACGGACAGGGAACAGTACTTC. As protein: CASSPTDREQYF. The rearrangement joins TRBV5-1 to TRBJ2-7, with 8 bases aligning to TRBD1. Per the germline V gene, CDR1 is SGHRS and CDR2 is YFSETQ. Trimming cost V 4 bases and J 10 bases; bases outside gene matches: 7. The CDR3 contains 12 residues.